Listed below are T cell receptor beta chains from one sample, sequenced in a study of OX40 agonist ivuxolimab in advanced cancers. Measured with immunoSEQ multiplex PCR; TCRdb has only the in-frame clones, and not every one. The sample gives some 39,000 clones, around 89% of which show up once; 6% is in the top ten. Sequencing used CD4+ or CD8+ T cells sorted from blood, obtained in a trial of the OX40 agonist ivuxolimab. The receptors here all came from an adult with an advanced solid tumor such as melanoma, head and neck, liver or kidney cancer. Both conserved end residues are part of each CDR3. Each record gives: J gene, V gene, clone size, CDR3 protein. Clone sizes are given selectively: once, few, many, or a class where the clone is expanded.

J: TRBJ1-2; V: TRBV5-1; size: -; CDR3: CASSLDSSNYGYTF
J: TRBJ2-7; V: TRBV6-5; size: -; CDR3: CASGGSLAPYEQYF
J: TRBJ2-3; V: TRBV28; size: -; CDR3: CASSTAPLAGGPEGHTDTQYF
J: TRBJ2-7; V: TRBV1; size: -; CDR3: CTSSQDPGGTAYEQYF
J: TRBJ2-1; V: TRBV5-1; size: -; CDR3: CASSRDSGSRYNEQFF
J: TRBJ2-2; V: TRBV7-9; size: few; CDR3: CASSLYSLTGELFF
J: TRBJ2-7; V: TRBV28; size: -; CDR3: CASSGGAGGGSYEQYF
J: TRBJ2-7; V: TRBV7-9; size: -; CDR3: CASSPRTGTYEQYF
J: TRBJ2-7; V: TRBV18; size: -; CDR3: CASSPKQGAPHEQYF
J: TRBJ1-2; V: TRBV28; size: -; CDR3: CASGTGPGYTF
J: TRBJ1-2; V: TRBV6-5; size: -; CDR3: CASSYLTDFSYGYTF
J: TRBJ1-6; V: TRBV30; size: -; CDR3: CAWSVPGNSPLHF
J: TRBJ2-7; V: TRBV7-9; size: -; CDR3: CASSGRADRETYEQYF
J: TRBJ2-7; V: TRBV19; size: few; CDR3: CASSNVRGSEQYF
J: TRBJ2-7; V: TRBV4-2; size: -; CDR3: CASSQDGLSSYEQYF
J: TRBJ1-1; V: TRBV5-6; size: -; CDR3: CASSHGQLMNTEAFF
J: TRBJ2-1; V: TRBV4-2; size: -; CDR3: CASSQERTSYNEQFF
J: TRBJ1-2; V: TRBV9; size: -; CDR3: CASSPRPGTGIGYTF
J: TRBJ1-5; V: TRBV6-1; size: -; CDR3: CASSEGLDGYQPQHF
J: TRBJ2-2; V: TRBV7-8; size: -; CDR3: CASSSTGTGPTGELFF
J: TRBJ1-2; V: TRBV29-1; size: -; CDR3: CSVDGRPNYGYTF
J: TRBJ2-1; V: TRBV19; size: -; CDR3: CASSGRTSGLFSYNEQFF
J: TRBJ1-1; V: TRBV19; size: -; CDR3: CASSMAAVYRAFF
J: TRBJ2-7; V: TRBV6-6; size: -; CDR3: CASSYLGGGEQYF
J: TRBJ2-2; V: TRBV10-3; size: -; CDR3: CAISDPTSAGSGELFF
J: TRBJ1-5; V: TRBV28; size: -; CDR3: CASLPPARNQPQHF
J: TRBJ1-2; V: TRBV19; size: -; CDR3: CATNPPGANYGYTF
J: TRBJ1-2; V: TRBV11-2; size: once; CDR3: CASSLGLVNYGYTF
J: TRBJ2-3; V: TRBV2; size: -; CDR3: CASSQRQGAKDTQYF
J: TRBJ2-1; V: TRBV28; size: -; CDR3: CASSSTGGNYNEQFF
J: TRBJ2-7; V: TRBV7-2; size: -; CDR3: CASSFRGSSYEQYF
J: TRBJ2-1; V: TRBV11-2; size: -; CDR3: CASSSTASSYNEQFF
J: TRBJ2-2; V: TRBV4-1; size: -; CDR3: CASSQIDMGRYTGELFF
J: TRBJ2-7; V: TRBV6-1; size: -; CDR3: CASGEVRGEQYF
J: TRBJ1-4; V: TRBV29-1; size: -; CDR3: CSVDIMGGEKLFF
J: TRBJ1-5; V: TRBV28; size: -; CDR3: CASSSRYGQGGAYSNQPQHF
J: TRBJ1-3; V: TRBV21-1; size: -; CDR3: CASSFLEAGRDFGNTIYF
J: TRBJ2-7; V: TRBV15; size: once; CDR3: CATRGGLTYEQYF
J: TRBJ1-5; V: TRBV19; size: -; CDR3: CASSINWGESQPQHF
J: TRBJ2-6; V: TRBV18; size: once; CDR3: CASSPGTGGSGANVLTF
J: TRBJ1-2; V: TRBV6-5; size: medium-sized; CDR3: CASGSRAGGYTF
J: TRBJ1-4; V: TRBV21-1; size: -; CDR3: CASSKTTGPGKEKLFF
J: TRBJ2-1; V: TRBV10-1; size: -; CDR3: CASSAGPWGNNEQFF
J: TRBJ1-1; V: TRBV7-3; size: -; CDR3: CASSLPDPNTEAFF
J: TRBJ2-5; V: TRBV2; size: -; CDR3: CASSEGWTSGTQYF
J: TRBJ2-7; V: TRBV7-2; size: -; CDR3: CASSFSLGARKQYF
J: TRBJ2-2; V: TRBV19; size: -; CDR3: CASSILRASGELFF
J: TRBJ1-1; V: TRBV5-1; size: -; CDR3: CASSPQGGSTEAFF
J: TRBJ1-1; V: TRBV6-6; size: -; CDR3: CASSTGELNTEAFF
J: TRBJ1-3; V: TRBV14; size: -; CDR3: CASSSWDRGRSGNTIYF
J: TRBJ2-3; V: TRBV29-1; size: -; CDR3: CSVGGTHTDTQYF
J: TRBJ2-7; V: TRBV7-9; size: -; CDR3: CASSFERGGSGEQYF
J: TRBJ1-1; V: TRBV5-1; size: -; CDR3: CASSSGQAGTEAFF
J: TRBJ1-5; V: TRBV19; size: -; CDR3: CASRPLGEGDNQPQHF
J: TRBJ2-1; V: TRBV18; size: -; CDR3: CASSQNLAGGSGEQFF